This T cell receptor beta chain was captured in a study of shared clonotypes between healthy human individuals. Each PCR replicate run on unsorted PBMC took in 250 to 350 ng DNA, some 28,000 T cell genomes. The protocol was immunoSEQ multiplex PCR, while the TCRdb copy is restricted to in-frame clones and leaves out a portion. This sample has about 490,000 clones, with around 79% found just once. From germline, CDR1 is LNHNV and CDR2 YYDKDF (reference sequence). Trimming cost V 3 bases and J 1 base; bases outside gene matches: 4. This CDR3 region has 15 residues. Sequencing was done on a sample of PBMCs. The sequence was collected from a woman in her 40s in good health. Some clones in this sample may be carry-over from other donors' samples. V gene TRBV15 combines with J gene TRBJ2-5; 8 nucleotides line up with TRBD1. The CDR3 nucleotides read TGTGCCACCAGCAGGAGGGACAGGACCCAAGAGACCCAGTACTTC. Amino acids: CATSRRDRTQETQYF.